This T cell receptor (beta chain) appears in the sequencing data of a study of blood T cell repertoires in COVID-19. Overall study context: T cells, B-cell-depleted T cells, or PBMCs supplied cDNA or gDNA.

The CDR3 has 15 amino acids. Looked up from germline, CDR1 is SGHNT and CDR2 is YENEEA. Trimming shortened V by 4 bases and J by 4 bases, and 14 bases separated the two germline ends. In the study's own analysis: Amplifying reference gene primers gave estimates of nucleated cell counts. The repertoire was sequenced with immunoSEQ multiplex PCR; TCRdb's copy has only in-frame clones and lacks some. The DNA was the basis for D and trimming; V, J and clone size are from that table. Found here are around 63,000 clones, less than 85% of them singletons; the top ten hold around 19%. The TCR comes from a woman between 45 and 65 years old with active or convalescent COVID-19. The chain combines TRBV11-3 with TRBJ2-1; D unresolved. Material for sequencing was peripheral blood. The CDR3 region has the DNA TGTGCCAGCAGCTCACTTGCGGCTGCGTACAATGAGCAGTTCTTC. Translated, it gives CASSSLAAAYNEQFF.